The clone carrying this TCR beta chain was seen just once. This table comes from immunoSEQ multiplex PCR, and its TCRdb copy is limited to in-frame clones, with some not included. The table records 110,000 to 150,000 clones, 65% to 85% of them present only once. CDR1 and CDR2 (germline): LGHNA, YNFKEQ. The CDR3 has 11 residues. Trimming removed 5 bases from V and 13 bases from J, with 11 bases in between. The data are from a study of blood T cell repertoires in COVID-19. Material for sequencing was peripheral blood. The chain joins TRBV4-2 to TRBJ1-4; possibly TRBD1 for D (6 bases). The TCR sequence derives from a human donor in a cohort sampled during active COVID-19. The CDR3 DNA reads TGTGCCAGCAGCAAAGGAGGGGGACTGTTTTTT. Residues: CASSKGGGLFF.